Below are 22 T cell receptor beta chains sequenced from a single sample in a study of OX40 agonist ivuxolimab in advanced cancers. Assay used: immunoSEQ multiplex PCR; TCRdb lists only in-frame clones, some missing. The table has more than 45,000 clones, more than 80% seen once. This specimen consisted of CD4+ or CD8+ T cells sorted from blood, obtained in a trial of the OX40 agonist ivuxolimab. All receptors come from an adult with an advanced solid tumor such as melanoma, head and neck, liver or kidney cancer.

This rearrangement joins TRBV7-3 to TRBJ2-3, with D tentatively TRBD2 (6 bases). Germline V CDR1 and CDR2: SGHTA, FQGTGA. This CDR3 comprises 15 residues. V was pared by 2 bases and J by 1 base, with 10 bases between. CDR3 amino acids: CASSLVGGRTDTQYF. CDR3 nucleotides: TGTGCCAGCAGCTTAGTGGGGGGACGCACAGATACGCAGTATTTT. The complete variable domain, with remaining parts taken from reference TRBV7-3 and TRBJ2-3, reads GAGVSQTPSNKVTEKGKYVELRCDPISGHTALYWYRQSLGQGPEFLIYFQGTGAADDSGLPNDRFFAVRPEGSVSTLKIQRTERGDSAVYLCASSLVGGRTDTQYFGPGTRLTVL.

The rearrangement uses TRBV5-4 and TRBJ2-1; 7 bases line up with TRBD2. This CDR3 region has 14 residues. Germline V gene data show CDR1 as SGHNT and CDR2 as YYREEE (reference sequence). The trim removed 4 bases at V and 2 bases at J, leaving 3 bases unmatched. The CDR3 reads CASSPGTTYNEQFF. CDR3 DNA: TGTGCCAGCAGCCCCGGGACTACCTACAATGAGCAGTTCTTC.

The CDR3 protein is CASSARQGHTEAFF. The CDR3 DNA follows: TGTGCCAGCAGTGCACGACAGGGGCACACTGAAGCTTTCTTT. The chain joins TRBV25-1 to TRBJ1-1, with TRBD1 identical over 8 bases. Trimming cost V 4 bases and J 3 bases; bases outside gene matches: 4. Per the germline V gene, CDR1 is MGHDK and CDR2 is SYGVNS. There are 14 residues in the CDR3.

V gene TRBV5-1 combines with J gene TRBJ2-5, with D possibly being TRBD1 (5 bases). CDR3 length: 14 amino acids. Trimming removed 1 base from V and 2 bases from J, with 9 bases in between. Germline assignment: CDR1 SGHRS and CDR2 YFSETQ. For the CDR3, the DNA is TGCGCCAGCAGCTTGATCACAGGTCAAGAGACCCAGTACTTC. This encodes CASSLITGQETQYF.

The V gene is TRBV6-5, the J gene TRBJ2-7, with D hard to call. Germline CDR1 and CDR2: MNHEY and SVGAGI. V lost 2 bases, J lost 2 bases, and 10 bases lay in between. The CDR3 has 14 residues. The DNA for the CDR3 is TGTGCCAGCAGTTACCCTGGACGGCCCTACGAGCAGTACTTC. This codes for CASSYPGRPYEQYF.

V usage is TRBV10-1 and J usage is TRBJ1-1, with D possibly TRBD1 on 5 matching bases. Germline loops: CDR1 WNHNN, CDR2 SYGVQD (reference sequence). The V end lost 5 bases, the J end lost 2 bases, and 9 bases lay between the germline ends. The CDR3 runs 13 residues. CDR3 region: CASSWGTNTEAFF. The CDR3 DNA sequence: TGCGCCAGCAGTTGGGGGACTAACACTGAAGCTTTCTTT.

This sequence joins TRBV5-4 and TRBJ2-3, with 9 bases matching TRBD2. J was trimmed by 1 base and V by 4 bases; bases with no gene match: 4. The CDR3 consists of 15 residues. Looked up from germline, CDR1 is SGHNT and CDR2 is YYREEE (reference sequence). As DNA, the CDR3 is TGTGCCAGCAGCATTTCTAGCGGGGGCACAGATACGCAGTATTTT. Amino acids: CASSISSGGTDTQYF.

In this sample, this clone turned up a few times. The CDR3 bases are TGCGCCAGCAGCGGCGGACAGGGGGCCTACTATGGCTACACCTTC. Amino acid sequence: CASSGGQGAYYGYTF. This chain connects TRBV5-1 to TRBJ1-2; 11 bases map to TRBD1. The CDR3 has 15 amino acids. The V segment lost 4 bases and the J segment 3 bases; nucleotides outside the gene matches: 5. Germline CDR1 is SGHRS and CDR2 is YFSETQ.

This sequence joins TRBV2 and TRBJ1-1, with TRBD1 matching over 8 bases. Germline values: CDR1 SNHLY, CDR2 FYNNEI. The CDR3 consists of 14 residues. V gave up 5 bases and J gave up 3 bases; unmatched junction bases: 5. CDR3 coding DNA: TGTGCCAGCAGTAGGACAGGGATGGACACTGAAGCTTTCTTT. Protein product: CASSRTGMDTEAFF.

The V and J genes are TRBV6-5 and TRBJ1-1, with D unclear. CDR1 and CDR2 (germline): MNHEY, SVGAGI. The CDR3 is 14 amino acids. Between the trimmed V and J ends, which lost 0 bases and 4 bases, there was a span of 9 bases. The CDR3 loop reads CASSYSIGSTEAFF. The CDR3, as DNA: TGTGCCAGCAGTTACTCGATTGGGTCCACTGAAGCTTTCTTT.

The chain combines TRBV5-6 with TRBJ1-5, with D hard to call. CDR3 length: 13 residues. Germline CDR1 and CDR2: SGHDT and YYEEEE. The V and J ends lost 4 bases and 2 bases respectively, with 7 bases between them. CDR3 region: CASSVQGNQPQHF. CDR3 DNA: TGTGCCAGCAGCGTGCAAGGCAATCAGCCCCAGCATTTT.

V and J are TRBV14 and TRBJ2-5; 9 nucleotides align to TRBD1. The V gene end was trimmed by 0 bases and the J gene end by 7 bases; junction bases not matched to a gene: 9. The CDR3 totals 16 residues. Germline V gives CDR1 SGHDN, CDR2 FVKESK. This chain's CDR3 is CASSQEGQGRRGTQYF. The DNA of the CDR3 is TGTGCCAGCAGCCAAGAAGGACAGGGGAGGCGCGGGACCCAGTACTTC.

The V and J genes are TRBV10-3 and TRBJ1-3; 7 nucleotides agree with TRBD1. CDR1 is ENHRY, CDR2 SYGVKD, per germline. With 6 bases clipped from V and 6 bases from J, the junction kept 5 bases outside the gene matches. The CDR3 extends over 13 amino acids. The CDR3 region is CAISTGVANTIYF. The CDR3 bases are TGTGCCATCAGCACAGGGGTGGCAAACACCATATATTTT.

CDR3 region: CASSRIRTGRSYEQYF. CDR3 nucleotides: TGTGCCAGCAGCCGGATTAGGACAGGACGCTCCTACGAGCAGTACTTC. The V call is TRBV11-2, the J call TRBJ2-7, with 7 bases lining up with TRBD1. Germline trimming cut 5 bases from V and 0 bases from J; bases unmatched to any gene: 10. Germline values: CDR1 SGHAT, CDR2 FQNNGV. This CDR3 has 16 amino acids.

For the CDR3, the DNA is TGCGCCAGCAGTCCTGGTGCAGGGATCTCTGGAAACACCATATATTTT. As protein: CASSPGAGISGNTIYF. The chain joins TRBV5-1 to TRBJ1-3, with a possible D match to TRBD1 (5 bases). There are 16 residues in the CDR3. Germline V lookup: CDR1 SGHRS, CDR2 YFSETQ. Trimming cost V 5 bases and J 0 bases, with 15 bases left between them. The whole variable domain, filled in from reference TRBV5-1 and TRBJ1-3, reads KAGVTQTPRYLIKTRGQQVTLSCSPISGHRSVSWYQQTPGQGLQFLFEYFSETQRNKGNFPGRFSGRQFSNSRSEMNVSTLELGDSALYLCASSPGAGISGNTIYFGEGSWLTVV.

The V call is TRBV28, the J call TRBJ1-1; perhaps TRBD1 as D (5 bases). The V end lost 3 bases, the J end lost 7 bases, and 9 bases lay between the germline ends. From germline, CDR1 is MDHEN and CDR2 SYDVKM. The CDR3 length is 12 residues. CDR3 DNA sequence: TGTGCCAGCAGTTTGCGGCAGGGTGAAGCTTTCTTT. Encoded protein: CASSLRQGEAFF.

The sample holds a few counts of this clone. The rearrangement joins TRBV6-4 to TRBJ1-5; maybe TRBD1 (6 bases). Per germline, CDR1 MRHNA and CDR2 SNTAGT. The CDR3 contains 17 residues. V lost 7 bases and J 0 bases, leaving 19 bases between the germline ends. CDR3 nucleotide sequence: TGTGCCAGCAAGGGGGGGCCGGGCGGTGATAGCAATCAGCCCCAGCATTTT. It yields the protein CASKGGPGGDSNQPQHF.

For the CDR3, the DNA is TGTGCTAGTGCCACGAATTCTGGAAACACCATATATTTT. It encodes CASATNSGNTIYF. The chain employs TRBV12-5 and TRBJ1-3; D unclear. This CDR3 is 13 amino acids long. From germline, CDR1 is LGHNT and CDR2 FRNRAP. V lost 7 bases, J lost 1 base, and 8 bases lay in between.

The genes are TRBV19 and TRBJ1-5; D is perhaps TRBD1 (6 bases). The CDR3 consists of 15 residues. V lost 3 bases to trimming and J lost 7 bases, with 16 bases between them. Germline CDR1 is LNHDA and CDR2 is SQIVND (reference sequence). CDR3 DNA: TGTGCCAGTAGTATTGGGAGCAGGGGAGAGCAGCCCCAGCATTTT. Translation: CASSIGSRGEQPQHF.

CDR3 residues: CASSLVSGDFYEQYF. The CDR3 region has the DNA TGTGCCAGCAGCTTAGTTAGCGGGGACTTCTACGAGCAGTACTTC. The rearrangement uses TRBV7-2 and TRBJ2-7; 8 bases agree with TRBD2. There are 15 residues in the CDR3. Trimming removed 1 base from V and 3 bases from J; junction bases left unmatched: 5. The germline CDR1 and CDR2 sequences are SGHTA and FQGNSA. Full variable domain (outside the CDR3, taken from reference TRBV7-2 and TRBJ2-7): GAGVSQSPSNKVTEKGKDVELRCDPISGHTALYWYRQSLGQGLEFLIYFQGNSAPDKSGLPSDRFSAERTGGSVSTLTIQRTQQEDSAVYLCASSLVSGDFYEQYFGPGTRLTVT.

The chain couples TRBV5-1 to TRBJ2-3, with 7 bases fitting TRBD2. The ends lost 3 bases at V and 2 bases at J; junction bases unmatched: 21. The CDR3 loop spans 20 amino acids. Germline CDR1 SGHRS, CDR2 YFSETQ. The CDR3 loop is CASSSGYGLGGGYSTDTQYF. CDR3 in DNA: TGCGCCAGCAGCTCCGGATACGGCCTGGGCGGGGGTTATTCCACAGATACGCAGTATTTT.

The chain links TRBV6-1 to TRBJ1-6; D not certain. The CDR3 contains 14 residues. V was cut by 6 bases and J by 2 bases, with 8 bases left in between. Per germline, CDR1 MNHNS and CDR2 SASEGT. CDR3 DNA sequence: TGTGCCAGCAGCGCCGGGCCCTATAATTCACCCCTCCACTTT. Translation gives CASSAGPYNSPLHF.